Below, 7 T cell receptor beta chains from the same sample are listed, as sequenced in a study of blood T cell repertoires in COVID-19. Only in-frame clones appear in the TCRdb table, and some are missing; sequencing was by immunoSEQ multiplex PCR. The profile shows about 360,000 clones, about 88% of them singletons. The sequencing sample was made of peripheral blood. These receptors were collected from a human donor in a cohort sampled during active COVID-19.

J is TRBJ2-5 and V is TRBV2, with 7 bases lining up with TRBD1. There are 13 residues in the CDR3. The V segment lost 7 bases and the J segment 8 bases; nucleotides outside the gene matches: 10. Germline-derived CDR1 and CDR2 are SNHLY and FYNNEI. The CDR3 region has the DNA TGTGCCAGCAATGACGACAGGGACGGAACCCAGTACTTC. Encoded protein: CASNDDRDGTQYF.

This chain connects TRBV6-1 to TRBJ2-7; TRBD1 matches 11 bases. The V and J ends lost 6 bases and 3 bases, in that order; junction bases with no gene match: 7. This CDR3 has 15 amino acids. The V gene's germline CDR1 is MNHNS and CDR2 SASEGT. The CDR3 sequence: CASRSPGTGGYEQYF. In DNA, the CDR3 is TGTGCCAGCAGAAGTCCCGGGACAGGGGGCTACGAGCAGTACTTC.

The CDR3 protein is CASSQWGRGGDHYEQYF. The CDR3 DNA reads TGTGCCAGCAGCCAATGGGGGAGGGGCGGAGACCACTACGAGCAGTACTTC. The chain couples TRBV21-1 to TRBJ2-7; the table's D call, TRBD2, has no DNA check behind it. TRBV21-1 is termed a pseudogene. CDR3 size: 17 residues.

V usage is TRBV20-1 and J usage is TRBJ1-2; possible D gene TRBD1, 6 bases. Germline CDR1 is DFQATT and CDR2 is SNEGSKA (reference sequence). The CDR3 has 11 residues. V lost 6 bases to trimming and J lost 7 bases, with 12 bases between them. CDR3 sequence reads: CSAPRGGGYTF. DNA of the CDR3: TGCAGTGCCCCGAGGGGGGGTGGCTACACCTTC.

The chain has TRBV27 and TRBJ2-7; 7 positions agree with TRBD2. The CDR3 length is 12 residues. V shed 10 bases and J 7 bases; nucleotides not matched to a gene: 10. Germline CDR1 reads MNHEY; CDR2 reads SMNVEV (reference sequence). The chain's CDR3 is CATGGPTGEQYF. The CDR3 DNA sequence: TGTGCCACGGGAGGTCCTACGGGGGAGCAGTACTTC.

V usage is TRBV27 and J usage is TRBJ1-5; 9 positions agree with TRBD1. Trimming took 4 bases from V and 7 from J; bases not matched to a gene: 11. Germline loops: CDR1 MNHEY, CDR2 SMNVEV (reference sequence). CDR3 length: 16 amino acids. The CDR3 protein is CASSSWRGTGRQPQHF. For the CDR3, the DNA is TGTGCCAGCAGTTCCTGGAGGGGGACAGGGAGACAGCCCCAGCATTTT.

The chain has TRBV19 and TRBJ2-1; 14 bases match TRBD2. This CDR3 is built from 21 residues. From germline, CDR1 is LNHDA and CDR2 SQIVND (reference sequence). The trim removed 3 bases at V and 8 bases at J, leaving 21 bases unmatched. The CDR3 protein is CASSMIAQAGLAGGPVDEQFF. DNA for the CDR3: TGTGCCAGTAGTATGATTGCTCAGGCCGGACTAGCGGGAGGTCCCGTCGATGAGCAGTTCTTC.